These 2 T cell receptor beta chains originate from one sample sequenced in a study of cytomegalovirus exposure and HLA in healthy donors. PCR was performed using 60 Vbeta and 13 Jbeta primers. Sequenced by immunoSEQ multiplex PCR; TCRdb stores in-frame clones only, minus some. The sample contains approximately 100,000 clones, approximately 80% of which appear only once. The specimen was PBMCs. All receptors derive from a young woman in good health and CMV-seropositive.

The V and J genes are TRBV5-4 and TRBJ2-1; D is perhaps TRBD1 (5 bases). The CDR3 runs to 15 residues. The V end lost 5 bases, the J end lost 6 bases, and 18 bases lay between the germline ends. Germline CDR1 is SGHNT and CDR2 is YYREEE (reference sequence). The CDR3 reads CASRAGWASGNEQFF. CDR3 DNA: TGTGCCAGCAGGGCAGGGTGGGCATCTGGCAATGAGCAGTTCTTC.

The chain carries TRBV11-2 and TRBJ2-5, with 8 nucleotides matching TRBD2. Germline CDR1 is SGHAT and CDR2 is FQNNGV. This CDR3 has 14 amino acids. V gave up 5 bases and J gave up 5 bases; unmatched junction bases: 7. The chain's CDR3 is CASSRGLAQETQYF. Written as DNA, the CDR3 is TGTGCCAGCAGCCGCGGACTAGCTCAGGAGACCCAGTACTTC.